These T cell receptor beta chains were read from a single sample in a study of patients and donors after allogeneic stem cell transplantation. In TCRdb, the RT-PCR reads were re-called with MiXCR into one record per CDR3 protein. The sample includes about a million distinct CDR3 sequences, over 15% seen only once; the top ten take about 6%. Specimen: blood, either unsorted or a sorted T cell fraction (not recorded which). These receptors all come from a human donor who was either an allogeneic HSCT recipient or a stem cell or donor lymphocyte infusion donor (not recorded which). It is not recorded whose cells these are; they may come from a transplant donor. Each CDR3 is given with its conserved first and last residue. A D gene is named only where the DNA matches it firmly. Some rows mark clone size as missing; the rest say once, few, many or name a class of expanded clone.

d_call	v_call	clone_size	j_call	cdr3_aa	cdr3_nt
-	TRBV29-1	-	TRBJ1-2	CSVEGIFGYTF	TGCAGCGTTGAGGGGATCTTTGGCTACACCTTC
-	TRBV7-3	few	TRBJ1-2	CASSADSPGQGYGYTF	TGTGCCAGCAGCGCAGATTCTCCGGGACAAGGCTATGGCTACACCTTC
TRBD2	TRBV5-1	once	TRBJ2-3	CASSYFRDSGGAGDTQYF	TGCGCCAGCAGCTATTTTCGGGATAGCGGGGGGGCCGGAGATACGCAGTATTTT
-	TRBV12-3/TRBV12-4	few	TRBJ1-2	CASRQSSYGYTF	TGTGCCAGCAGGCAGAGCTCCTATGGCTACACCTTC
-	TRBV20-1	-	TRBJ2-2	CSASHRGTGELFF	TGCAGTGCTAGTCATAGGGGCACCGGGGAGCTGTTTTTT
-	TRBV24-1	few	TRBJ2-1	CATSAGGEVGNEQFF	TGTGCCACCAGTGCAGGCGGGGAGGTAGGCAATGAGCAGTTCTTC
TRBD1	TRBV12-3/TRBV12-4	-	TRBJ2-3	CASSLFGQASTDTQYF	TGTGCCAGCAGTTTATTCGGACAGGCAAGCACAGATACGCAGTATTTT
-	TRBV20-1	-	TRBJ2-7	CSARGADLTYYEQYF	TGCAGTGCTAGAGGGGCCGACCTCACCTACTACGAGCAGTACTTC
TRBD1	TRBV5-1	-	TRBJ1-3	CASSSDTDRRNTIYF	TGCGCCAGCAGCTCCGACACGGACAGGCGAAACACCATATATTTT
TRBD1	TRBV4-1	-	TRBJ1-5	CASSQVQGGQPQHF	TGCGCCAGCAGCCAAGTCCAGGGGGGCCAGCCCCAGCATTTT
TRBD1	TRBV27	few	TRBJ1-5	CASSPDRGGSRNQPQHF	TGTGCCAGCAGTCCGGACAGGGGGGGATCTCGCAATCAGCCCCAGCATTTT
-	TRBV12-3/TRBV12-4	few	TRBJ1-1	CASTAPGATEAFF	TGTGCCAGCACCGCGCCCGGGGCCACTGAAGCTTTCTTT
TRBD2	TRBV5-1	-	TRBJ2-1	CASSPGLALYNEQFF	TGCGCCAGCAGCCCGGGACTAGCACTGTACAATGAGCAGTTCTTC
-	TRBV10-3	-	TRBJ1-1	CAITHGRENTEAFF	TGTGCCATCACCCATGGTCGGGAGAACACTGAAGCTTTCTTT
-	TRBV20-1	-	TRBJ1-5	CSARGSSINQPQHF	TGCAGTGCTAGAGGCAGTAGTATAAATCAGCCCCAGCATTTT
-	TRBV6-1	-	TRBJ2-1	CASSEQGGKINEQFF	TGTGCCAGCAGTGAACAGGGCGGCAAGATTAATGAGCAGTTCTTC
-	TRBV5-1	few	TRBJ2-7	CASSLGEPLYEQYF	TGCGCCAGCAGCTTGGGGGAGCCCCTTTACGAGCAGTACTTC
-	TRBV7-9	-	TRBJ1-5	CASSFEGIQPQHF	TGTGCCAGCAGCTTTGAGGGGATTCAGCCCCAGCATTTT
-	TRBV9	few	TRBJ2-5	CASSRTARQETQYF	TGTGCCAGCAGCCGGACAGCAAGGCAAGAGACCCAGTACTTC
-	TRBV12-3/TRBV12-4	-	TRBJ1-1	CASSLVARMNTEAFF	TGTGCCAGCAGTTTAGTGGCCCGGATGAACACTGAAGCTTTCTTT
-	TRBV6-1	few	TRBJ1-2	CASTKGATYGYTF	TGTGCCAGTACAAAAGGGGCGACCTATGGCTACACCTTC
-	TRBV2	-	TRBJ2-7	CASRLGGTYEQYF	TGTGCCAGCAGGTTAGGGGGAACCTACGAGCAGTACTTC
TRBD2	TRBV5-8	-	TRBJ2-3	CASSLSGSITDTQYF	TGTGCCAGCAGCCTAAGCGGGAGTATCACAGATACGCAGTATTTT
TRBD2	TRBV7-9	few	TRBJ2-1	CASSFTGTSGSEEQFF	TGTGCCAGCAGCTTTACCGGGACTAGCGGGAGTGAGGAGCAGTTCTTC
-	TRBV5-6	few	TRBJ2-7	CASRGRFGTISYEQYF	TGTGCCAGCAGGGGGCGGTTCGGGACGATCTCCTACGAGCAGTACTTC
-	TRBV12-3/TRBV12-4	few	TRBJ2-3	CASSTRIGDPGTDTQYF	TGTGCCAGCAGTACCCGCATTGGAGACCCAGGCACAGATACGCAGTATTTT
-	TRBV9	-	TRBJ1-1	CASSVEGGVTEAFF	TGTGCCAGCAGCGTAGAGGGGGGAGTCACAGAAGCTTTCTTT
-	TRBV18	-	TRBJ2-7	CASSGRISYEQYF	TGTGCCAGCTCCGGACGCATCTCCTACGAGCAGTACTTC
-	TRBV9	few	TRBJ2-2	CASSVEGARAGELFF	TGTGCCAGCAGCGTAGAAGGGGCTCGGGCCGGGGAGCTGTTTTTT
TRBD1	TRBV12-3/TRBV12-4	many	TRBJ2-7	CASSFSGTGGSYEQYF	TGTGCCAGCAGTTTTTCCGGGACAGGGGGCTCCTACGAGCAGTACTTC
-	TRBV27	few	TRBJ1-1	CASSLAPRSEAFF	TGTGCCAGCAGTTTAGCCCCCCGGAGTGAAGCTTTCTTT
TRBD1	TRBV12-3/TRBV12-4	-	TRBJ1-5	CASSLQQGDQPQHF	TGTGCCAGCAGCCTTCAACAGGGGGATCAGCCCCAGCATTTT
TRBD1	TRBV12-3/TRBV12-4	few	TRBJ2-7	CASSLTGAIREQYF	TGTGCCAGCAGTTTAACAGGGGCTATTCGCGAGCAGTACTTC
TRBD2	TRBV5-1	-	TRBJ2-7	CASSPAPLAGGTYEQYF	TGCGCCAGCAGCCCAGCCCCACTAGCGGGGGGAACCTACGAGCAGTACTTC
-	TRBV7-9	-	TRBJ2-7	CASSLAPGSQAEQYF	TGTGCCAGCAGCTTAGCTCCAGGGAGTCAAGCCGAGCAGTACTTC
TRBD1	TRBV20-1	few	TRBJ2-7	CSARVPGQTYEQYF	TGCAGTGCTAGAGTACCGGGACAGACCTACGAGCAGTACTTC
-	TRBV30	once	TRBJ2-1	CAWSGSWGFNEQFF	TGTGCCTGGTCAGGGTCGTGGGGCTTCAATGAGCAGTTCTTC